This T cell receptor beta chain stems from a study of blood T cell repertoires in COVID-19. Study at large: Acute-phase and convalescent COVID-19 samples originated in the United States, Italy and Spain. PBMCs, B-cell-depleted T cells, or T cells were the source of the cDNA or gDNA that made up the material.

Trimming removed 0 bases at V and 4 bases at J, with 7 bases between. This CDR3 has 14 amino acids. Germline V lookup: CDR1 LGHNA, CDR2 YSLEER. TCRdb's table, derived via immunoSEQ multiplex PCR, lists solely in-frame clones and lacks some. The sample consists of fewer than 250,000 clones, less than 90% of them appearing once. The source is a man in his forties or fifties with acute or convalescent COVID-19. What was sequenced was peripheral blood. J is TRBJ2-1 and V is TRBV4-3, with D hard to call. The CDR3 nucleotides are TGCGCCAGCAGCCAAGACCGTCTATACAATGAGCAGTTCTTC. Amino acids: CASSQDRLYNEQFF.